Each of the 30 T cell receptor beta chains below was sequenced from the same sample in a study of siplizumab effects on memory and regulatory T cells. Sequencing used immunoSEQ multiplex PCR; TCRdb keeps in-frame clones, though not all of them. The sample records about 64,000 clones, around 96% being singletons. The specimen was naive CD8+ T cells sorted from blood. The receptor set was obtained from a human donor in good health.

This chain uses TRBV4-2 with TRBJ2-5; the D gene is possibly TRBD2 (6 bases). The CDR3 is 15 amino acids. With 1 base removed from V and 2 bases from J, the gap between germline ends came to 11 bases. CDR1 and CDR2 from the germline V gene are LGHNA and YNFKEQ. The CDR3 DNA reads TGTGCCAGCAGCCAAGGGGGCGGGGCACAAGAGACCCAGTACTTC. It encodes CASSQGGGAQETQYF.

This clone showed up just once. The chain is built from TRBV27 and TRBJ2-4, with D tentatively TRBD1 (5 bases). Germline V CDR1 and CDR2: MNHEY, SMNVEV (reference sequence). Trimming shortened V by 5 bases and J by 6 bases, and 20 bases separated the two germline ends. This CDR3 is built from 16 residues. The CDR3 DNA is TGTGCCAGCAGTGCCCAGGGCCGACCTCTTACAAACATTCAGTACTTC. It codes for CASSAQGRPLTNIQYF.

This CDR3 reads CASSLYRGPNTEAFF. The CDR3 nucleotides are TGTGCCAGCAGCTTATACAGGGGTCCAAACACTGAAGCTTTCTTT. The V gene is TRBV7-2, the J gene TRBJ1-1; TRBD1 matches 7 bases. Losses at the gene ends were 2 bases for V and 2 bases for J; bases not matched to a gene: 5. Looked up from germline, CDR1 is SGHTA and CDR2 is FQGNSA. The CDR3 has 15 amino acids.

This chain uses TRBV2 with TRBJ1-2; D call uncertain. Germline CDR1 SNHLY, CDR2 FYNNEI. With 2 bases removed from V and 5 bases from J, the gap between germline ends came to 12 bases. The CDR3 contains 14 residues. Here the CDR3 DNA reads TGTGCCAGCAGTGAATCCGGCGCAGCATATGGCTACACCTTC. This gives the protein CASSESGAAYGYTF.

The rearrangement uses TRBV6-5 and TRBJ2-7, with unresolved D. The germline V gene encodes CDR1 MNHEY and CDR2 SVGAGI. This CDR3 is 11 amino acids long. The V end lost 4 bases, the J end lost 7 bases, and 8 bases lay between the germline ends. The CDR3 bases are TGTGCCAGCAGTTCCAACGGGGAGCAGTACTTC. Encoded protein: CASSSNGEQYF.

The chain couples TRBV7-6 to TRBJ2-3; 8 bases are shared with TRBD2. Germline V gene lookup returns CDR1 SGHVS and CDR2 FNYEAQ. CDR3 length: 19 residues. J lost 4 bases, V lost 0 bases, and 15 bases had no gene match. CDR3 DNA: TGTGCCAGCAGCTTAGCTGCAGAGTTTGCCGGGGGGGCGGCAGATACGCAGTATTTT. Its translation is CASSLAAEFAGGAADTQYF.

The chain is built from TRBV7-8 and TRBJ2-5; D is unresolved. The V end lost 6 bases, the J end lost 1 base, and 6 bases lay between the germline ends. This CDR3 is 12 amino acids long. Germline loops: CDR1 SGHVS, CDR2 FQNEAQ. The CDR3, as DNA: TGTGCCAGCAGACCCAGCCAAGAGACCCAGTACTTC. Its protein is CASRPSQETQYF.

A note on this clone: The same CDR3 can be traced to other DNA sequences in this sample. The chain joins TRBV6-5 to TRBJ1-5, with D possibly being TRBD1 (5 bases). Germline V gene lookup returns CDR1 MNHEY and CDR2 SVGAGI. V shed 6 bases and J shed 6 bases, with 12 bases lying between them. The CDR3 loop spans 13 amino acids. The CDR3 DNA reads TGTGCCAGCAGCACCGGGGGGGGTCAGCCCCAGCATTTT. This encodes CASSTGGGQPQHF.

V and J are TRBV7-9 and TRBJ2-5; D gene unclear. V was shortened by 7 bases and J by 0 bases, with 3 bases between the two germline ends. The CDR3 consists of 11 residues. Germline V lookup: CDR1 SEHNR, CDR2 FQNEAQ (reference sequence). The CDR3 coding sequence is TGTGCCAGCACCGACCAAGAGACCCAGTACTTC. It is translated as CASTDQETQYF.

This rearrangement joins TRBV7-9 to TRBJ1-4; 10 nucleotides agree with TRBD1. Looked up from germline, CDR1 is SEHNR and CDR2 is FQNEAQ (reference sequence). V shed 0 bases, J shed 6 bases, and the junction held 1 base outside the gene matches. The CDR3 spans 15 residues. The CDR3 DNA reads TGTGCCAGCAGCTTAGCGGGACAGGGGTATGAAAAACTGTTTTTT. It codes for CASSLAGQGYEKLFF.

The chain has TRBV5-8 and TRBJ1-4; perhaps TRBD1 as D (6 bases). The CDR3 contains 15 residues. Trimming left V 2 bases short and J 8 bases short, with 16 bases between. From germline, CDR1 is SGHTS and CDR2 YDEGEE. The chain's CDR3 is CASSFGGALGEKLFF. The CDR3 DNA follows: TGTGCCAGCAGCTTCGGGGGCGCTTTAGGAGAAAAACTGTTTTTT.

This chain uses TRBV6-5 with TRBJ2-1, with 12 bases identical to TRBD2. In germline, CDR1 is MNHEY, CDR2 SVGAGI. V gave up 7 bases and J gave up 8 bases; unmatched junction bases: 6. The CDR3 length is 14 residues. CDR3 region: CASTLAGGRDEQFF. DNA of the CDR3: TGTGCCAGCACTCTAGCGGGGGGGAGGGATGAGCAGTTCTTC.

In DNA form, the CDR3 reads TGCAGCGTTAGGACAGGAGGGTACGAGCAGTACTTC. Translated, it gives CSVRTGGYEQYF. The rearrangement joins TRBV29-1 to TRBJ2-7; D may be TRBD1 (7 bases). This CDR3 comprises 12 residues. V lost 5 bases and J lost 4, with 12 bases in between. Germline V gene sequence: CDR1 SQVTM, CDR2 ANQGSEA.

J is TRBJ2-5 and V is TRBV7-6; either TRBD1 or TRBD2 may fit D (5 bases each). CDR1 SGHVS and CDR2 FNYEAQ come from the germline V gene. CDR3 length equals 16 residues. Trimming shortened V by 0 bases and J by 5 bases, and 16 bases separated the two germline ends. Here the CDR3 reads CASSLAETIWGETQYF. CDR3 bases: TGTGCCAGCAGCTTAGCGGAGACAATTTGGGGGGAGACCCAGTACTTC.

The CDR3 loop reads CASSIPGQNNEQFF. CDR3 nucleotides: TGTGCCAGCAGCATACCGGGCCAGAACAATGAGCAGTTCTTC. The chain is built from TRBV9 and TRBJ2-1; no reliable D call. CDR1 is SGDLS, CDR2 YYNGEE, per germline. The CDR3 totals 14 residues. Trimming cost V 4 bases and J 5 bases, with 13 bases left between them.

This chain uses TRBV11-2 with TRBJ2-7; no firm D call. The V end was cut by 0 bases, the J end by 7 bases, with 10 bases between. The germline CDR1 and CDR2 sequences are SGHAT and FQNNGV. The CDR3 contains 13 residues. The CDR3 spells CASSLESLWEQYF. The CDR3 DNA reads TGTGCCAGCAGCTTAGAAAGTTTGTGGGAGCAGTACTTC. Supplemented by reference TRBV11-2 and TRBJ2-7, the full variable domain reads EAGVAQSPRYKIIEKRQSVAFWCNPISGHATLYWYQQILGQGPKLLIQFQNNGVVDDSQLPKDRFSAERLKGVDSTLKIQPAKLEDSAVYLCASSLESLWEQYFGPGTRLTVT.

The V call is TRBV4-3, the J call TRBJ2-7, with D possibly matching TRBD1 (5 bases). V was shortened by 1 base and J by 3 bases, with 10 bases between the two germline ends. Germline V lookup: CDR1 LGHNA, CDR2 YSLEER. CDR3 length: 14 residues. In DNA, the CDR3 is TGCGCCAGCAGCCAAGGGACACCAGACTACGAGCAGTACTTC. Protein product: CASSQGTPDYEQYF.

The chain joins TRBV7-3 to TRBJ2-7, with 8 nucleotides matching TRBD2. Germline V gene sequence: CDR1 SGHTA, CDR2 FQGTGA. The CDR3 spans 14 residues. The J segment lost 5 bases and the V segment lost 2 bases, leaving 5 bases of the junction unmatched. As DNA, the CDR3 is TGTGCCAGCAGCTTACAAGCGGGGGCTGACGAGCAGTACTTC. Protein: CASSLQAGADEQYF.

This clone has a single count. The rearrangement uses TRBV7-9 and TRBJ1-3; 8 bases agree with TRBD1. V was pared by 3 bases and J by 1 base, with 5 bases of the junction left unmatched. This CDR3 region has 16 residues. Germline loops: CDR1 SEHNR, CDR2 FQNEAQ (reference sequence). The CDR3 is CASSLLQGGSGNTIYF. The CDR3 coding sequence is TGTGCCAGCAGCTTGCTACAGGGGGGGTCTGGAAACACCATATATTTT.

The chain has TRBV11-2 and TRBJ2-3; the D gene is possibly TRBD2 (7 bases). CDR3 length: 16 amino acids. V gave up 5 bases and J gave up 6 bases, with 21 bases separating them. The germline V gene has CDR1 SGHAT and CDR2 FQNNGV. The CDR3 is CASSTRGVDSRDTQYF. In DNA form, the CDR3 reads TGTGCCAGCAGCACACGGGGGGTGGACAGTAGGGATACGCAGTATTTT.

The CDR3 DNA reads as TGTGCCAGCAGTTCTAACACTGAAGCTTTCTTT. It is translated as CASSSNTEAFF. The chain is built from TRBV11-2 and TRBJ1-1; D uncertain. Trimming pared 6 bases from V and 2 bases from J, leaving 4 bases between. CDR1 SGHAT and CDR2 FQNNGV come from the germline V gene. This CDR3 has 11 amino acids.

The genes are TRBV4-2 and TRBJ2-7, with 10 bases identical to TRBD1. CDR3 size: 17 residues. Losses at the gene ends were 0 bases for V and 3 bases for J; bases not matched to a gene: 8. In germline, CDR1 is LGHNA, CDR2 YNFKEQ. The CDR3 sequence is CASSQESPGQGFYEQYF. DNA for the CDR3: TGTGCCAGCAGCCAAGAGTCACCGGGACAGGGGTTCTACGAGCAGTACTTC.

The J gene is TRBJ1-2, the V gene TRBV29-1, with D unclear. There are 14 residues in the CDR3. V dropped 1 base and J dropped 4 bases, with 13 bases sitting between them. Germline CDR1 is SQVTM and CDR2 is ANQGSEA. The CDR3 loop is CSVEGSDEAYGYTF. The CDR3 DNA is TGCAGCGTTGAAGGGTCGGACGAGGCCTATGGCTACACCTTC.

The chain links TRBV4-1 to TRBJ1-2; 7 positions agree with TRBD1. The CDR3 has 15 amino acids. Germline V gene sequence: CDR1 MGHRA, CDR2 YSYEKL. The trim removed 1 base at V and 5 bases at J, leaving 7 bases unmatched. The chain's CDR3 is CASSQGRGLGYGYTF. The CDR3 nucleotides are TGCGCCAGCAGCCAAGGGAGGGGGCTAGGGTATGGCTACACCTTC.

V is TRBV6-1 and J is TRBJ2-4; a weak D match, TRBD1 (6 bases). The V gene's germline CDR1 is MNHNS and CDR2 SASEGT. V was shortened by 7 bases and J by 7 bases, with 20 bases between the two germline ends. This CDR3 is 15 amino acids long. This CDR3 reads CASTRDAMQGNIQYF. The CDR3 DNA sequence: TGTGCCAGCACCCGGGACGCTATGCAGGGGAACATTCAGTACTTC.

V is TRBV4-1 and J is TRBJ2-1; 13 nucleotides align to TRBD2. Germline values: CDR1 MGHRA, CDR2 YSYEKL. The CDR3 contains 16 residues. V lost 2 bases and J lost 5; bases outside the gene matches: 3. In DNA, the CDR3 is TGCGCCAGCAGCCAAACTAGCGGGGGGGTCGACAATGAGCAGTTCTTC. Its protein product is CASSQTSGGVDNEQFF.

CDR3 amino acids: CASSSDLGYFGNTIYF. CDR3 in DNA: TGTGCCAGCAGCTCGGACCTGGGATATTTCGGAAACACCATATATTTT. V usage is TRBV7-6 and J usage is TRBJ1-3, with no clear D. Trimming removed 4 bases at V and 4 bases at J, with 17 bases between. The CDR3 is 16 amino acids. From germline, CDR1 is SGHVS and CDR2 FNYEAQ.

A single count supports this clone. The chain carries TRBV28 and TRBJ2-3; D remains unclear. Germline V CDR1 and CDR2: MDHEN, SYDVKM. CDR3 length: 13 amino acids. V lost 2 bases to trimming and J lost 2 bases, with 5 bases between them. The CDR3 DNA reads TGTGCCAGCAGTTTAGGCTACACAGATACGCAGTATTTT. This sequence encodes CASSLGYTDTQYF. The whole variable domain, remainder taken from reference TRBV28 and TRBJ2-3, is DVKVTQSSRYLVKRTGEKVFLECVQDMDHENMFWYRQDPGLGLRLIYFSYDVKMKEKGDIPEGYSVSREKKERFSLILESASTNQTSMYLCASSLGYTDTQYFGPGTRLTVL.

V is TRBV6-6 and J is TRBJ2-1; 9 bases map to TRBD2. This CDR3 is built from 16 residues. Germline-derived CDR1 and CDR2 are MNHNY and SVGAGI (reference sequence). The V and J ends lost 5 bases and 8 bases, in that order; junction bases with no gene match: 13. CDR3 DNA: TGTGCCAGCAGTCTTCCCCTAGCGGGGTCTTGGGATGAGCAGTTCTTC. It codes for CASSLPLAGSWDEQFF.

CDR3 loop: CASSVMTTSYNEQFF. The DNA of the CDR3 is TGTGCCAGCAGCGTTATGACAACCTCCTACAATGAGCAGTTCTTC. The chain links TRBV9 to TRBJ2-1, with unresolved D. Trimming shortened V by 2 bases and J by 0 bases, and 9 bases separated the two germline ends. CDR1 is SGDLS, CDR2 YYNGEE, per germline. This CDR3 region has 15 residues.